This TCR beta chain was sequenced during a study of brain metastases from non-small cell lung cancer. Regarding the study as a whole: Metastases had sparse T cells but largely shared repertoires with primaries. Fewer infiltrating T cells were found in brain metastases than primaries. Expanded T-cell clones appeared in around 60% of brain metastases over primaries.

On this clone itself: Its target is unknown.

The CDR3 runs to 15 residues. CDR1 and CDR2 from the germline V gene are SGHRS and YFSETQ. V dropped 4 bases and J dropped 1; count of bases not matched to a gene: 7. Here immunoSEQ multiplex PCR was the method, and the copy in TCRdb shows in-frame clones only, minus some. The profile covers 150 to 200 clones, with 96% appearing a single time and 7.5% to 9.5% taken by the ten largest. This chain joins TRBV5-1 and TRBJ1-1, with TRBD1 identical over 7 bases. The material sequenced was tissue from a brain metastasis. This TCR came from a donor aged 40 or older with non-small cell lung cancer. CDR3 bases: TGCGCCAGCAGCATACGGGACAGCTCGAACACTGAAGCTTTCTTT. Encoded protein: CASSIRDSSNTEAFF. Full variable domain (missing parts from reference TRBV5-1 and TRBJ1-1): KAGVTQTPRYLIKTRGQQVTLSCSPISGHRSVSWYQQTPGQGLQFLFEYFSETQRNKGNFPGRFSGRQFSNSRSEMNVSTLELGDSALYLCASSIRDSSNTEAFFGQGTRLTVV.